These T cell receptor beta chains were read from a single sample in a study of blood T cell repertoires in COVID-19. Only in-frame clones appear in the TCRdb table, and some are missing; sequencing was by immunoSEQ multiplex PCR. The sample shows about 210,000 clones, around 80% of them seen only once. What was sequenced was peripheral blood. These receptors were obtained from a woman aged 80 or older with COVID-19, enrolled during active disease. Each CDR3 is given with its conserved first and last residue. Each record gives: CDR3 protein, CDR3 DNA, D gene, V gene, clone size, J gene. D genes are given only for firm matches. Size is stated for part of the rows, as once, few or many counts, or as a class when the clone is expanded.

CASRLEGLSNSPLHF	TGTGCCAGCAGACTCGAGGGTCTCTCTAATTCACCCCTCCACTTT	NA	TRBV7-8	NA	TRBJ1-6
CASSPNSGGARDTQYF	TGTGCCAGCAGCCCGAATAGCGGGGGGGCAAGAGATACGCAGTATTTT	TRBD2	TRBV11-2	NA	TRBJ2-3
CASSPSLANQETQYF	TGTGCCAGCTCACCGTCACTAGCGAACCAAGAGACCCAGTACTTC	TRBD2	TRBV18	NA	TRBJ2-5
CASSSRDRGDGYTF	TGTGCCAGCAGCTCTCGGGACAGGGGGGACGGCTACACCTTC	TRBD1	TRBV7-9	NA	TRBJ1-2
CASSRGLGNSPLHF	TGTGCCAGCTCACGAGGACTGGGTAATTCACCCCTCCACTTT	NA	TRBV18	NA	TRBJ1-6
CASSLSRNTEAFF	TGTGCCAGCAGTTTATCTCGGAACACTGAAGCTTTCTTT	NA	TRBV27	NA	TRBJ1-1
CASSPGTELYGYTF	TGTGCCAGCAGTCCAGGGACAGAACTGTATGGCTACACCTTC	TRBD1	TRBV6-6	NA	TRBJ1-2
CASSWLGTSGVVYEQYF	TGCGCCAGCAGCTGGCTGGGGACTAGCGGGGTTGTCTACGAGCAGTACTTC	TRBD2	TRBV5-1	few	TRBJ2-7
CASSTQGGNTEAFF	TGCGCCAGCAGCACCCAGGGGGGCAACACTGAAGCTTTCTTT	TRBD1	TRBV5-1	NA	TRBJ1-1
CASSPSRGSGYEQYF	TGTGCCAGCAGTCCCTCAAGGGGGTCGGGCTACGAGCAGTACTTC	NA	TRBV6-5	NA	TRBJ2-7
CAISESQMNTEAFF	TGTGCCATCAGTGAGTCACAGATGAACACTGAAGCTTTCTTT	NA	TRBV10-3	NA	TRBJ1-1
CASRRKRTDRGYYSNQPQHF	TGTGCCAGTAGACGTAAACGAACGGACAGGGGCTATTATAGCAATCAGCCCCAGCATTTT	TRBD1	TRBV19	NA	TRBJ1-5
CAISEGLRGDTQYF	TGTGCCATCAGTGAGGGCCTGCGGGGAGATACGCAGTATTTT	NA	TRBV10-3	NA	TRBJ2-3
CASSLVAGGQYF	TGTGCCAGCAGCTTAGTAGCGGGAGGCCAGTATTTT	TRBD2	TRBV11-2	NA	TRBJ2-3
CASSPRVHEQYF	TGTGCCAGCAGCCCCAGGGTCCACGAGCAGTACTTC	NA	TRBV7-8	NA	TRBJ2-7
CASSRTTGTGLGGYTF	TGTGCCAGCAGCCGAACTACCGGGACAGGGCTTGGAGGCTACACCTTC	TRBD1	TRBV7-8	NA	TRBJ1-2
CASSVQSSYNSPLHF	TGTGCCAGCAGTGTACAGAGCTCCTATAATTCACCCCTCCACTTT	NA	TRBV25-1	once	TRBJ1-6
CASGFSRETQYF	TGTGCCAGCGGATTTAGCAGAGAGACCCAGTACTTC	NA	TRBV12-3/TRBV12-4	NA	TRBJ2-5
CASSENSLNEQFF	TGTGCCAGCAGTGAAAACAGTCTCAATGAGCAGTTCTTC	NA	TRBV2	NA	TRBJ2-1
CASSDRQGFYEQYF	TGCGCCAGCAGCGACCGACAGGGCTTTTACGAGCAGTACTTC	TRBD1	TRBV5-1	NA	TRBJ2-7
CASSPGLQTSEQYF	TGTGCCAGCTCACCAGGGCTCCAGACCAGCGAGCAGTACTTC	NA	TRBV18	NA	TRBJ2-7
CASSVRQGVAGELFF	TGTGCCAGCAGTGTTAGACAGGGTGTCGCCGGGGAGCTGTTTTTT	TRBD1	TRBV2	NA	TRBJ2-2
CASSVSPGTGGQGYTF	TGTGCCAGCAGCGTTAGCCCCGGGACAGGGGGCCAGGGCTACACCTTC	TRBD1	TRBV9	NA	TRBJ1-2
CASRVTTGSRQETQYF	TGTGCCAGCAGAGTGACCACAGGGAGCCGACAAGAGACCCAGTACTTC	NA	TRBV27	NA	TRBJ2-5
CASSSIPQNTGELFF	TGCGCCAGCAGCTCGATACCACAGAACACCGGGGAGCTGTTTTTT	NA	TRBV5-1	few	TRBJ2-2
CASNQRGDTDTQYF	TGTGCCAGCAACCAGCGGGGAGACACAGATACGCAGTATTTT	TRBD2	TRBV2	NA	TRBJ2-3
CASSPRMGDEQYF	TGTGCCAGCTCACCACGGATGGGCGACGAGCAGTACTTC	NA	TRBV18	NA	TRBJ2-7
CASSMSGMGADTEAFF	TGTGCCAGTAGTATGAGCGGAATGGGTGCGGACACTGAAGCTTTCTTT	NA	TRBV19	NA	TRBJ1-1
CASSARQGDTQYF	TGTGCCAGCAGTGCCCGACAGGGAGATACGCAGTATTTT	TRBD1	TRBV2	NA	TRBJ2-3
CASSQGSRDRYNQPQHF	TGTGCCAGCAGCCAAGGCTCCCGGGACAGGTACAATCAGCCCCAGCATTTT	TRBD1	TRBV3-1/TRBV3-2	NA	TRBJ1-5
CASSSGLAGALADTQYF	TGCGCCAGCAGCTCGGGACTAGCGGGAGCCCTCGCAGATACGCAGTATTTT	TRBD2	TRBV5-1	NA	TRBJ2-3
CASSLGQGVGAQYF	TGTGCCAGCAGCTTGGGACAGGGGGTTGGGGCCCAGTACTTC	TRBD1	TRBV5-6	NA	TRBJ2-5
CASSPRTGVEAFF	TGTGCCAGCTCACCAAGGACAGGGGTTGAAGCTTTCTTT	TRBD1	TRBV18	once	TRBJ1-1
CASSLNRDDTQYF	TGTGCCAGCAGCTTAAACAGGGACGATACGCAGTATTTT	NA	TRBV11-3	NA	TRBJ2-3
CASSATGGQVGGYTF	TGTGCCAGCAGCGCAACCGGGGGGCAGGTCGGTGGCTACACCTTC	NA	TRBV7-3	NA	TRBJ1-2
CASSYSPDIYEQYF	TGTGCCAGCAGTTACTCCCCAGACATCTACGAGCAGTACTTC	NA	TRBV6-6	NA	TRBJ2-7
CASSQRGSGSLYEQYF	TGTGCCAGCAGCCAACGAGGTAGCGGGTCCCTCTACGAGCAGTACTTC	TRBD2	TRBV3-1/TRBV3-2	NA	TRBJ2-7
CSVELTDVTYEQYF	TGCAGCGTTGAGCTGACAGATGTGACCTACGAGCAGTACTTC	NA	TRBV29-1	once	TRBJ2-7
CASSEGHYNEQFF	TGTGCCAGCAGCGAGGGACACTACAATGAGCAGTTCTTC	NA	TRBV5-6	NA	TRBJ2-1
CASSMGGAGETQYF	TGTGCCAGTAGTATGGGGGGAGCAGGCGAGACCCAGTACTTC	NA	TRBV19	NA	TRBJ2-5
CASSLAGGTHFMNTEAFF	TGTGCCAGCAGCTTAGCCGGAGGCACCCACTTCATGAACACTGAAGCTTTCTTT	NA	TRBV11-3	NA	TRBJ1-1
CASRPTGSDTQYF	TGCGCCAGCAGACCTACAGGGTCCGATACGCAGTATTTT	NA	TRBV5-1	NA	TRBJ2-3
CASSERVADTQYF	TGTGCCAGCAGTGAACGGGTGGCAGATACGCAGTATTTT	NA	TRBV25-1	NA	TRBJ2-3
CASSPGGGQPQHF	TGTGCCAGCAGTCCAGGGGGCGGGCAGCCCCAGCATTTT	TRBD1	TRBV2	NA	TRBJ1-5
CSVSAGVNQPQHF	TGCAGCGTCTCCGCCGGAGTAAATCAGCCCCAGCATTTT	NA	TRBV29-1	NA	TRBJ1-5
CASTLDSHYGYTF	TGTGCCAGCACCTTGGACAGCCACTATGGCTACACCTTC	NA	TRBV12-3/TRBV12-4	NA	TRBJ1-2
CATSGTSGQQETQYF	TGTGCCACCAGTGGGACTAGCGGGCAACAAGAGACCCAGTACTTC	TRBD2	TRBV24-1	NA	TRBJ2-5
CASSPGPAGVEKLFF	TGTGCCAGCAGTCCTGGGCCGGCGGGAGTGGAAAAACTGTTTTTT	NA	TRBV5-4	NA	TRBJ1-4
CASSLGWSLERDEQYF	TGTGCCAGCAGCTTAGGCTGGTCATTGGAGCGCGACGAGCAGTACTTC	NA	TRBV7-9	NA	TRBJ2-7